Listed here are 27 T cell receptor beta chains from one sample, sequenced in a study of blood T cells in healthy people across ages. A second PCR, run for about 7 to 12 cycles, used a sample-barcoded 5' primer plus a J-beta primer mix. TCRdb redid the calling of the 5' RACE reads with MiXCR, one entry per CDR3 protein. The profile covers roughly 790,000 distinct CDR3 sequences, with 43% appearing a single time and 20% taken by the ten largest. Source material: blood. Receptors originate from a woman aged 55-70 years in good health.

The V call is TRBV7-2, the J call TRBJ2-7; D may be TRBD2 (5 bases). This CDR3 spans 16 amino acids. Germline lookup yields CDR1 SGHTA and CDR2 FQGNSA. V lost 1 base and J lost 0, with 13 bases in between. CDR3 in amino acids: CASSLVGSGISYEQYF. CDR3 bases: TGTGCCAGCAGCTTAGTTGGTTCCGGGATCTCCTACGAGCAGTACTTC. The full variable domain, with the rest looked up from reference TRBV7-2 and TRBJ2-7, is GAGVSQSPSNKVTEKGKDVELRCDPISGHTALYWYRQSLGQGLEFLIYFQGNSAPDKSGLPSDRFSAERTGGSVSTLTIQRTQQEDSAVYLCASSLVGSGISYEQYFGPGTRLTVT.

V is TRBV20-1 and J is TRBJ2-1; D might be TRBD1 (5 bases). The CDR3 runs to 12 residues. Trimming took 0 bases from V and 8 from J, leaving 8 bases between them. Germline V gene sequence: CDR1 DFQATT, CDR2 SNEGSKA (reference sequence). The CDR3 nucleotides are TGCAGTGCTAGAGAAGTAGGGGATGAGCAGTTCTTC. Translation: CSAREVGDEQFF.

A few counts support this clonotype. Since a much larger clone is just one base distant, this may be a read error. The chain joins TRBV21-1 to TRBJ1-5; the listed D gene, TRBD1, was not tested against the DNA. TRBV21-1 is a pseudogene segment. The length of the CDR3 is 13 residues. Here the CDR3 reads CVSSKRGPQPQHF. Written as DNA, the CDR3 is TGTGTCAGCAGCAAGAGGGGGCCTCAGCCCCAGCATTTT.

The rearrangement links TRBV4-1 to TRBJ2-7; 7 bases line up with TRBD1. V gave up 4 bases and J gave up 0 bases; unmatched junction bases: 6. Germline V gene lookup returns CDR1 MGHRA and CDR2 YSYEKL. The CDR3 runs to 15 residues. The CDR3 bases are TGCGCCAGCAGCCGAGGCCCAGGGGGCTCCTACGAGCAGTACTTC. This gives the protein CASSRGPGGSYEQYF.

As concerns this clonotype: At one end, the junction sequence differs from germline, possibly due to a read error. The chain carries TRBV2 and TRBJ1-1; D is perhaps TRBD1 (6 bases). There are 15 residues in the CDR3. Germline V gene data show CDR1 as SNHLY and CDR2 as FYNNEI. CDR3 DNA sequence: TGTGCCAGCAGCCCTCCGACAGGACCTCGCACTGAAGTTTTCTTT. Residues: CASSPPTGPRTEVFF.

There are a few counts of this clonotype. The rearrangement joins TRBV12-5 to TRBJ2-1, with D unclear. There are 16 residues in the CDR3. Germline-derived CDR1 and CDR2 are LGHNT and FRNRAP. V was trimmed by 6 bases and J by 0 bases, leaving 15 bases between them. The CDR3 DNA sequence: TGTGCTAGTGGGCCCTCAGTCTTCAGCTCCTACAATGAGCAGTTCTTC. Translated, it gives CASGPSVFSSYNEQFF.

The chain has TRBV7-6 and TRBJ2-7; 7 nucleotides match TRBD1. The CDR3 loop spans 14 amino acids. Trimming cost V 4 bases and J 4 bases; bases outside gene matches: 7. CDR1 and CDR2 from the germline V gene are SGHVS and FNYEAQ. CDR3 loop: CASSYRDSHYEQYF. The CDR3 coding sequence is TGTGCCAGCAGCTACCGGGACAGCCATTACGAGCAGTACTTC.

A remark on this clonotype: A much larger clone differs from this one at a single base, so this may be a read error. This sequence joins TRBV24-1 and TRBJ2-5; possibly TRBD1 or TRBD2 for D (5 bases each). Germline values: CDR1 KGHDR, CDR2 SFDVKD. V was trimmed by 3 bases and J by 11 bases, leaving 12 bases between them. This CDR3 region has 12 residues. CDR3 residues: CATSDEGSEQYF. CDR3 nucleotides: TGTGCCACCAGTGATGAGGGGTCTGAGCAGTACTTC.

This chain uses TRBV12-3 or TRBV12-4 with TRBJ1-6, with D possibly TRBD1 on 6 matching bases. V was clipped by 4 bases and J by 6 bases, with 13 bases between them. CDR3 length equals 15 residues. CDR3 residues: CASSYLVQGNSPLHF. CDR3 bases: TGTGCCAGCAGTTATCTAGTACAGGGTAATTCACCCCTCCACTTT.

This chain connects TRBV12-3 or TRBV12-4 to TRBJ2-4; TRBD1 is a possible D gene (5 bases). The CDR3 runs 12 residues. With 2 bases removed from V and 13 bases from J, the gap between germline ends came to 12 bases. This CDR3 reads CASSLNLQEQYF. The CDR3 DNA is TGTGCCAGCAGTTTAAACTTACAGGAGCAGTACTTC.

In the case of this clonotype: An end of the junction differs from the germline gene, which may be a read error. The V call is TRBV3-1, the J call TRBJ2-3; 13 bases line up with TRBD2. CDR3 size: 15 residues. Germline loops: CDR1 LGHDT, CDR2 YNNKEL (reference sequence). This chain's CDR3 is CVSSPGLAGAHTQYF. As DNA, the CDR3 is TGTGTCAGCAGCCCCGGACTAGCGGGGGCCCATACGCAGTATTTT.

The DNA of the CDR3 is TGTGCCATCAGTATCCGACAGGATAGCACTGAAGCTTTCTTT. This translates into CAISIRQDSTEAFF. The chain recombines TRBV10-3 with TRBJ1-1, with D perhaps matching TRBD1 (6 bases). Trimming pared 5 bases from V and 4 bases from J, leaving 14 bases between. The CDR3 is 14 residues long. Germline-derived CDR1 and CDR2 are ENHRY and SYGVKD.

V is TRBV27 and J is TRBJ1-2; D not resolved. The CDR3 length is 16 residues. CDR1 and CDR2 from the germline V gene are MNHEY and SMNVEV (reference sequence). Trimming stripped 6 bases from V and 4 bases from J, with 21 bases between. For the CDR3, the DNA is TGTGCCAGCAGCTTTCTTGGGGTCACGGAATCCTATGGCTACACCTTC. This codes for CASSFLGVTESYGYTF.

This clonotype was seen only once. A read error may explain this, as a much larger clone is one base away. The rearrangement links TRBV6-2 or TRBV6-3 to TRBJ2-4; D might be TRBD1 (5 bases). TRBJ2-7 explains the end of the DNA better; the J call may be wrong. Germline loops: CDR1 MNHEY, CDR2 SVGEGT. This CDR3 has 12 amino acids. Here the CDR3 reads CSSSYDRGEQYF. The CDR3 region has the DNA TGTTCCAGCAGTTACGACAGAGGCGAGCAGTACTTC.

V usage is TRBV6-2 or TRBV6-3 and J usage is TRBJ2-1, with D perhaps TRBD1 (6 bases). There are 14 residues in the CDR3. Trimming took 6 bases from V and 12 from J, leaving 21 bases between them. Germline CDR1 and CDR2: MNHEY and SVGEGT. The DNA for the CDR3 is TGTGCCAGCAGCCTTGAGGGGGAGTTGATGCGGCAGTTCTTC. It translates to CASSLEGELMRQFF.

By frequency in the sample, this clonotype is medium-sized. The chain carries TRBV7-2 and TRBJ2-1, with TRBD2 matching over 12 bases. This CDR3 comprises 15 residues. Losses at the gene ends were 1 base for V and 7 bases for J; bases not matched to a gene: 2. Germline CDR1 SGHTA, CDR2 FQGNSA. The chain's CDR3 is CASSLDGTSGNEQFF. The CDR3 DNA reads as TGTGCCAGCAGCTTAGACGGGACTAGCGGGAATGAGCAGTTCTTC.

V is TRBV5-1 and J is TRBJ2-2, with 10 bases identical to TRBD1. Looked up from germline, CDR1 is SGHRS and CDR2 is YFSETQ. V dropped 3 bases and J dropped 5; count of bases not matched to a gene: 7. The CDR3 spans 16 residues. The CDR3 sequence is CASSSGQGDGTGELFF. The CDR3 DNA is TGCGCCAGCAGCTCCGGACAGGGGGATGGAACCGGGGAGCTGTTTTTT.

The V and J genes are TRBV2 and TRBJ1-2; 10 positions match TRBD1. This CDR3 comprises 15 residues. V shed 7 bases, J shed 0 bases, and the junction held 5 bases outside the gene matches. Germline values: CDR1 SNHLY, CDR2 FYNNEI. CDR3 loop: CASTQGTGANYGYTF. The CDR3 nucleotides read TGTGCCAGCACCCAAGGGACAGGGGCTAACTATGGCTACACCTTC.

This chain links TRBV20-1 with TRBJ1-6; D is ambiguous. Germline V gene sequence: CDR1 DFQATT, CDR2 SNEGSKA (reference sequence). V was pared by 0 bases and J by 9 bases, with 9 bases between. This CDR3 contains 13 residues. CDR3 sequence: CSAREVSFSPLHF. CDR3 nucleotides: TGCAGTGCTAGAGAGGTCTCGTTTTCACCCCTCCACTTT.

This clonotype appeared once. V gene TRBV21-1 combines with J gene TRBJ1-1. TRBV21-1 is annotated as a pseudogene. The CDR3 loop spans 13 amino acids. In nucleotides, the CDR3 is TGTGCCAGCAGCAACGCTCCCCACACTGAAGCTTTCTTT. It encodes CASSNAPHTEAFF.

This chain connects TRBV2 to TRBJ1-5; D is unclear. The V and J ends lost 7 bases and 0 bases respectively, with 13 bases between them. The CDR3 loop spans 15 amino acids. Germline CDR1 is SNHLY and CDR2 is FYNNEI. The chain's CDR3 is CASKSGRYSNQPQHF. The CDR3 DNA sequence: TGTGCCAGCAAATCAGGACGTTATAGCAATCAGCCCCAGCATTTT.

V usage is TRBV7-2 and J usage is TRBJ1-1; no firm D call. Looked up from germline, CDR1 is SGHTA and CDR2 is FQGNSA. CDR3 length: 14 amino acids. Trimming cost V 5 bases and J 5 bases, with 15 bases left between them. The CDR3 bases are TGTGCCAGCAGCCGCCGTAGGGCGGGGACTGAAGCTTTCTTT. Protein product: CASSRRRAGTEAFF.

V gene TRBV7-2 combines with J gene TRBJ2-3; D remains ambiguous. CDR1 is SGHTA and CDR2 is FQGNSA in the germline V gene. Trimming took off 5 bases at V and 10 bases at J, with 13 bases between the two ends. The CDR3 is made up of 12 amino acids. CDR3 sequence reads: CASSLQTPAQYF. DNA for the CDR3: TGTGCCAGCAGCCTCCAGACACCGGCGCAGTATTTT.

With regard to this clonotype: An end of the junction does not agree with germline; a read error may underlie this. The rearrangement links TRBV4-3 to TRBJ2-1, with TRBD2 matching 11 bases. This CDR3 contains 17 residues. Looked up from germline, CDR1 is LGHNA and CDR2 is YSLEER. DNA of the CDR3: TGCGCCAGCCGCCAGATGGGGACTAGCGGAACCTACAATGAGCAGTTCTTC. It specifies CASRQMGTSGTYNEQFF.

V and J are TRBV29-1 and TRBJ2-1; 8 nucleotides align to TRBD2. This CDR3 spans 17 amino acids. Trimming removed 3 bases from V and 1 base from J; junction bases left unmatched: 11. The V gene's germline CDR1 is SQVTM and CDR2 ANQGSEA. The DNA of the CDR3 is TGCAGCGTTGAGGGGATTGGTCTAGCGGGTTCCTACAATGAGCAGTTCTTC. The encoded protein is CSVEGIGLAGSYNEQFF.

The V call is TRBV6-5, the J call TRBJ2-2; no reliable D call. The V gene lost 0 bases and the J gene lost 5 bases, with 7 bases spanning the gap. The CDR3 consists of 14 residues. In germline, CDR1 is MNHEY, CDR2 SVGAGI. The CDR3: CASSYSRWTGELFF. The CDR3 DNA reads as TGTGCCAGCAGTTACTCGAGGTGGACCGGGGAGCTGTTTTTT.

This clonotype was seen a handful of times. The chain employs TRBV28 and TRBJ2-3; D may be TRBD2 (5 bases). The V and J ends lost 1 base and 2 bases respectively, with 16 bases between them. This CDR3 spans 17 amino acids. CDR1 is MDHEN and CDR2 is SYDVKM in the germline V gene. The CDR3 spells CASSLFSFGSYTDTQYF. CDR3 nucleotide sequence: TGTGCCAGCAGTTTATTCTCGTTTGGGAGTTACACAGATACGCAGTATTTT.